A selection of T cell receptor beta chains follows, all from one sample in a study of cytotoxic CD8 clonotypes in ibrutinib-treated CLL. TCRdb's copy holds only in-frame clones and misses some; the assay was immunoSEQ multiplex PCR. In the table there are fewer than 7,000 clones, about 70% of which are singletons. Sequencing used PBMCs, obtained before ibrutinib treatment. Every receptor here comes from a human donor with chronic lymphocytic leukemia. Both conserved end residues are part of each CDR3. A D gene is named only where the DNA matches it firmly. Not every row has a clone size; where given, it reads once, few, many or a size class.

NA,TRBJ2-7,TRBV7-9,NA,CASSLASIYEQYF,TGTGCCAGCAGCTTAGCTTCTATCTACGAGCAGTACTTC
NA,TRBJ1-5,TRBV28,NA,CASSLEMYQPQHF,TGTGCCAGCAGTTTGGAAATGTATCAGCCCCAGCATTTT
NA,TRBJ2-2,TRBV21-1,NA,CASSKSGGLAGSGELFF,TGTGCCAGCAGCAAATCTGGGGGACTAGCGGGGTCCGGGGAGCTGTTTTTT
NA,TRBJ2-2,TRBV6-1,NA,CASSEVGALGSGELFF,TGTGCCAGCAGTGAAGTGGGCGCCCTCGGGTCCGGGGAGCTGTTTTTT
NA,TRBJ2-1,TRBV21-1,NA,CASSNQPGLADYEQFF,TGTGCCAGCAGCAATCAACCGGGACTAGCGGACTATGAGCAGTTCTTC
once,TRBJ2-7,TRBV19,TRBD2,CASTQGLAGGHSYEQYF,TGTGCCAGTACCCAGGGACTAGCGGGAGGCCACTCCTACGAGCAGTACTTC
NA,TRBJ1-1,TRBV4-2,NA,CASSQGGRTEAFF,TGTGCCAGCAGCCAAGGAGGCCGGACTGAAGCTTTCTTT
NA,TRBJ1-2,TRBV5-4,NA,CASSLVGGYGYTF,TGTGCCAGCAGCTTGGTCGGCGGCTATGGCTACACCTTC
NA,TRBJ2-4,TRBV19,TRBD2,CASSFSSGKAGAKNIQYF,TGTGCCAGTAGTTTTTCTAGCGGGAAGGCAGGAGCCAAAAACATTCAGTACTTC
NA,TRBJ1-6,TRBV6-5,NA,CASSLKQGWSPLHF,TGTGCCAGCAGTTTGAAGCAGGGGTGGTCACCCCTCCACTTT
large,TRBJ2-5,TRBV30,NA,CASEGGWETQYF,TGTGCCTCGGAGGGGGGCTGGGAGACCCAGTACTTC
NA,TRBJ2-1,TRBV7-8,NA,CASSPRATGFSNEQFF,TGTGCCAGCAGCCCGCGGGCTACAGGGTTCTCCAATGAGCAGTTCTTC
NA,TRBJ2-5,TRBV6-5,TRBD2,CASSYFQGGETQYF,TGTGCCAGCAGTTACTTCCAGGGAGGGGAGACCCAGTACTTC
few,TRBJ2-2,TRBV4-3,NA,CASSQSVGLLGPGELFF,TGCGCCAGCAGCCAAAGTGTTGGGTTATTGGGTCCCGGGGAGCTGTTTTTT
once,TRBJ2-5,TRBV19,TRBD1,CASSLVTSRGRETQYF,TGTGCCAGTAGCCTCGTTACGAGCAGGGGGAGAGAGACCCAGTACTTC
NA,TRBJ1-6,TRBV6-1,NA,CASSEVSGRTSPLHF,TGTGCCAGCAGTGAAGTTAGCGGTAGGACGTCACCCCTCCACTTT
few,TRBJ2-1,TRBV19,NA,CASKDWNGNEQFF,TGTGCCAGTAAAGACTGGAATGGTAATGAGCAGTTCTTC
NA,TRBJ1-2,TRBV13,TRBD1,CASSLVPGTAANYGYTF,TGTGCCAGCAGCTTAGTTCCCGGGACAGCAGCTAACTATGGCTACACCTTC